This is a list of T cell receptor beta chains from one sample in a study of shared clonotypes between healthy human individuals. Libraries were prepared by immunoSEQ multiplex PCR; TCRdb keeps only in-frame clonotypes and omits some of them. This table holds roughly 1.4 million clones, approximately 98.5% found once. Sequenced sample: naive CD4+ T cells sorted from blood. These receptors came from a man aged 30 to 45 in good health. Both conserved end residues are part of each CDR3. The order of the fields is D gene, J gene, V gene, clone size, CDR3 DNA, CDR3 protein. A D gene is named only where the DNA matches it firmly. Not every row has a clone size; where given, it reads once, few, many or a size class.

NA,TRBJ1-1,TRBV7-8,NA,TGTGCCAGCAGCCCCTTCGGGGCTGAAGCTTTCTTT,CASSPFGAEAFF
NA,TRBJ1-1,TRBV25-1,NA,TGTGCCAGCAGTGAGACGCCGAACACTGAAGCTTTCTTT,CASSETPNTEAFF
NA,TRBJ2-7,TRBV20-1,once,TGCAGTGCCTCCCCCAGCTCCGAGCAGTACTTC,CSASPSSEQYF
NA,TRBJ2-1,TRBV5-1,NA,TGCGCCAGCAGCTTGGTCCCTACTAGTGAGCAGTTCTTC,CASSLVPTSEQFF
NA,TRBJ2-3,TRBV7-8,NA,TGTGCCAGCAGCTTAGACCCCGGGGATGGGCGTACGCAGTATTTT,CASSLDPGDGRTQYF
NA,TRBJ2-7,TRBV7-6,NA,TGTGCCAGTGGGGGGATCCCAACTGGGGAGCAGTACTTC,CASGGIPTGEQYF
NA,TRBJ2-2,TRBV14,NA,TGTGCCAGCAGCCAAGATCCCGGAAGTTACACCGGGGAGCTGTTTTTT,CASSQDPGSYTGELFF
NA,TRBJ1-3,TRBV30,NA,TGTGCCTGGAGTGGCCCCAGGCACTACTCTGGAAACACCATATATTTT,CAWSGPRHYSGNTIYF
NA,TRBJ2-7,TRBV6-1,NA,TGTGCCAGCAGGAGGGACTACGAGCAGTACTTC,CASRRDYEQYF
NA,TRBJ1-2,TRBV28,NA,TGTGCCAGCAGTTGGCAGGGCAGCTATGGCTACACCTTC,CASSWQGSYGYTF
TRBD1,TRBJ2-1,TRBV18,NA,TGTGCCAGCTCACCATTAACCGGACAGGGTAATTCCAATGAGCAGTTCTTC,CASSPLTGQGNSNEQFF
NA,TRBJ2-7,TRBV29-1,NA,TGCAGCGTGGTGGAGGGTCCCAGCTCCTACGAGCAGTACTTC,CSVVEGPSSYEQYF
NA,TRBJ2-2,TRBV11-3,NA,TGTGCCAGCAGCTTAGATGGGTCCGGGGAGCTGTTTTTT,CASSLDGSGELFF
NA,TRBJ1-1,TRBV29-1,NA,TGCAGCGTTGGGGTGGACATGAACACTGAAGCTTTCTTT,CSVGVDMNTEAFF
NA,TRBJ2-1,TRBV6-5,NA,TGTGCCAGCAGCCGTGGGCCGGGCGAGGGCTTTGAGCAGTTCTTC,CASSRGPGEGFEQFF
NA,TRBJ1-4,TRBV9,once,TGTGCCAGCAGCGTTACGGAGAATGAAAAACTGTTTTTT,CASSVTENEKLFF
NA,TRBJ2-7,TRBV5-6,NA,TGTGCCAGCAGCTTGTCCCCCGGCGGCGAGCAGTACTTC,CASSLSPGGEQYF
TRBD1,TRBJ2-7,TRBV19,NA,TGTGCCAGTAGTATAGGGCAGGGGGCGACCTACGAGCAGTACTTC,CASSIGQGATYEQYF
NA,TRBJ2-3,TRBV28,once,TGTGCCAGCAGCTTAACGACTCCTAGCACAGATACGCAGTATTTT,CASSLTTPSTDTQYF
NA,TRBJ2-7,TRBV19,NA,TGTGCCAGTAGAGAGAGAGCCTCCTACGAGCAGTACTTC,CASRERASYEQYF
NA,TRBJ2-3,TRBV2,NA,TGTGCCAGCGGCGGAGCTGCAGATACGCAGTATTTT,CASGGAADTQYF
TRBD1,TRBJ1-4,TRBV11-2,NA,TGTGCCAGCAGCTTTCAGGGGGGAATCGATGAAAAACTGTTTTTT,CASSFQGGIDEKLFF